The clone carrying this T cell receptor beta chain was seen a handful of times. These data come from a study of T-cell memory formation after mild COVID-19. The germline V gene has CDR1 SNHLY and CDR2 FYNNEI. Trimming took off 5 bases at V and 6 bases at J, with 8 bases between the two ends. CDR3 length: 12 amino acids. TCRdb reprocessed the 5' RACE reads via MiXCR and lists one record per CDR3 protein. The profile shows over 400,000 distinct CDR3 sequences, less than 25% of them singletons. This TCR was recovered from an adult woman who had mild COVID-19 (a few samples of this study predate the infection). Cell type and time point are not known. The rearrangement links TRBV2 to TRBJ2-1; D unclear. Input material: PBMCs or a T cell subset sorted from them (not recorded which). CDR3 in DNA: TGTGCCAGCAGTTGGAGTCCCAATGAGCAGTTCTTC. Its protein is CASSWSPNEQFF.